This T cell receptor (beta chain) comes out of a study of cytomegalovirus exposure and HLA in healthy donors. About this clone itself: Its specificity is not known.

The V segment lost 6 bases and the J segment 7 bases; nucleotides outside the gene matches: 12. There are 14 residues in the CDR3. Germline CDR1 reads MNHEY; CDR2 reads SVGAGI. The study, taken as a whole, reports: Rare TCR sequences dominated, though some public TCRs recurred in many donors.

The protocol was immunoSEQ multiplex PCR, while the TCRdb copy is restricted to in-frame clones and leaves out a portion. In the table there are around 86,000 clones, roughly 92% of which are singletons. V usage is TRBV6-5 and J usage is TRBJ2-7; 7 nucleotides align to TRBD1. The TCR sequence derives from a woman aged 25 to 39 in good health and CMV-seropositive. The specimen was PBMCs. In DNA, the CDR3 is TGTGCCAGCAGACGCGTGACAGGGATGGGGGAGCAGTACTTC. This translates into CASRRVTGMGEQYF.